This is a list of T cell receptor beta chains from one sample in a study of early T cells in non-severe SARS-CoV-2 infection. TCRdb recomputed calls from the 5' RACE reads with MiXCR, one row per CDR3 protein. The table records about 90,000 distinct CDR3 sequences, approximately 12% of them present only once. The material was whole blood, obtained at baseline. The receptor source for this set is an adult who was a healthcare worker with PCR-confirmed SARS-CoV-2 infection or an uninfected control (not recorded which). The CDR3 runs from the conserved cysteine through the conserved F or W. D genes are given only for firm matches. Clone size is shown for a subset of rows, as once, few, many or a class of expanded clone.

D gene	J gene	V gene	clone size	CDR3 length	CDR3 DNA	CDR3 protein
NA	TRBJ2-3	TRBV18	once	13	TGTGCCAGCTCATACACAGCTACAGATACGCAGTATTTT	CASSYTATDTQYF
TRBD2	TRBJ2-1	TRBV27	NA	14	TGTGCCAGCAGTTTAAACGGGGGGATCGATGAGCAGTTCTTC	CASSLNGGIDEQFF
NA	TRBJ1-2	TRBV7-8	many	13	TGTGCCAGCAGCCCCGCCGGCCGGCGTGGCTACACCTTC	CASSPAGRRGYTF
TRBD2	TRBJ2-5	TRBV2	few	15	TGTGCCAGCAGTGATCGCGGGAGTGTCCAAGAGACCCAGTACTTC	CASSDRGSVQETQYF
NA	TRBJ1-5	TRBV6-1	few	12	TGTGCCAGCAGGCTACAGGGATTGCCCCAGCATTTT	CASRLQGLPQHF
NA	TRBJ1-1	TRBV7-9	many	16	TGTGCCAGCAGCTTAGCGATAGGGCACCTGGACACTGAAGCTTTCTTT	CASSLAIGHLDTEAFF
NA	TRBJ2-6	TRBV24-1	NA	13	TGTGCCACCAGTGTCACTGGGGCCAACGTCCTGACTTTC	CATSVTGANVLTF
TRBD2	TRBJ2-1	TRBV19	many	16	TGTGCCAGTAGTCTTACTAGCGGCAGCTCCTACAATGAGCAGTTCTTC	CASSLTSGSSYNEQFF
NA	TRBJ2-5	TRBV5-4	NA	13	TGTGCCAGCAGCTTGGACAGGAGGGGGACCCAGTACTTC	CASSLDRRGTQYF
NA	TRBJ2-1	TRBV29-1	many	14	TGCAGCGTTGATGTTGCTAGCTCCTACAATGAGCAGTTCTTC	CSVDVASSYNEQFF
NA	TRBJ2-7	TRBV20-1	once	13	TGCAGTGCTAGCGGCCCGGGGTCCTACGAGCAGTACTTC	CSASGPGSYEQYF
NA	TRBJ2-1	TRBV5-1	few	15	TGCGCCAGCAGCTTGGTACAGAGCTCCTACAATGAGCAGTTCTTC	CASSLVQSSYNEQFF
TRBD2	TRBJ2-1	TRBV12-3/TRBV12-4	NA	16	TGTGCCAGCAGTTTACAGACTAGCGGTAGAGGGAATGAGCAGTTCTTC	CASSLQTSGRGNEQFF
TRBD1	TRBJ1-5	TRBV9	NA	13	TGTGCCAGCAGCTTACAGGGGGAACAGCCCCAGCATTTT	CASSLQGEQPQHF
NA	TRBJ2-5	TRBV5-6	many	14	TGTGCCAGCAGCCGGGACGGGACCCAAGAGACCCAGTACTTC	CASSRDGTQETQYF
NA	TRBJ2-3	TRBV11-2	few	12	TGTGCCAGCAGCCGCTCCGGGACGTGGAGCTATTTT	CASSRSGTWSYF
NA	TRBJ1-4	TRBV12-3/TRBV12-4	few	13	TGTGCCAGCAGTTTGGGATTTCTGGAAAAACTGTTTTTT	CASSLGFLEKLFF
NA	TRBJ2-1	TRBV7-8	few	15	TGTGCCAGCAGCTTAGGGGAGGTTCCCTACAATGAGCAGTTCTTC	CASSLGEVPYNEQFF
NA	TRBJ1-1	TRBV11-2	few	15	TGTGCCAGCAGCTTCATTGGACGGCCGAACACTGAAGCTTTCTTT	CASSFIGRPNTEAFF
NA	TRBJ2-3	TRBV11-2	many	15	TGTGCCAGCAGCTCGAGGGGGGCCGGGGCAGATACGCAGTATTTT	CASSSRGAGADTQYF
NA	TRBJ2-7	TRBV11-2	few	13	TGTGCCAGCAGCTTCTCTAGGAGTAGCGAGCAGTACTTC	CASSFSRSSEQYF
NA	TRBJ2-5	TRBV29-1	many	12	TGCAGCGTTGAATCCCCTTTAGAGACCCAGTACTTC	CSVESPLETQYF
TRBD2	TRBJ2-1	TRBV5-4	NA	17	TGTGCCAGCAGCTCCCCACAGGTTACTAGCGGGAACCATGAGCAGTTCTTC	CASSSPQVTSGNHEQFF
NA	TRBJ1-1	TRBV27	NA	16	TGTGCCAGCAGTTTATTCGGGGTGCAGGGAATTTCTGAAGCTTTCTTT	CASSLFGVQGISEAFF
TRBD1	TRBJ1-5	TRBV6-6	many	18	TGTGCCAGCAGGCCAGAGAGGACAGGGGGTAGAAGCAATCAGCCCCAGCATTTT	CASRPERTGGRSNQPQHF
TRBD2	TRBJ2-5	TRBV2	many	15	TGTGCCAGCAGTGTTAGGACTAGCTTACAAGAGACCCAGTACTTC	CASSVRTSLQETQYF
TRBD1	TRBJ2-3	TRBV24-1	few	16	TGTGCCACCAGTGACCTCGGACAGGGAGGCACAGATACGCAGTATTTT	CATSDLGQGGTDTQYF
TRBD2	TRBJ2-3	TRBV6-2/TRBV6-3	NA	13	TGTGCCAGCAGGCTAGCGGGCACAGATACGCAGTATTTT	CASRLAGTDTQYF
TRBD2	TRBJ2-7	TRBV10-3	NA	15	TGTGCCATCAGTGAGTCAAGGGGACTAGCTTCCGAGCAGTACTTC	CAISESRGLASEQYF
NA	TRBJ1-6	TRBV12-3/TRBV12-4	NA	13	TGTGCCAGCAGATCCGGGGGGGACTCACCCCTCCACTTT	CASRSGGDSPLHF
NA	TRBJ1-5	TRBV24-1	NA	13	TGTGCCACCAGTGAGAGGGAGAATCAGCCCCAGCATTTT	CATSERENQPQHF
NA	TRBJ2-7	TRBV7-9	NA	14	TGTGCCAGCAGCTTGGTGAATGGGGGGAACGAGCAGTACTTC	CASSLVNGGNEQYF
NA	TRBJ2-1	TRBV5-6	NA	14	TGTGCCAGCAGCTTGTTTGTAAGGGGGGATGAGCAGTTCTTC	CASSLFVRGDEQFF
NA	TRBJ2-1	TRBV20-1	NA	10	TGCAGTGCTGCCCGGGACCAGCAGTTCTTC	CSAARDQQFF
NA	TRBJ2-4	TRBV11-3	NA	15	TGTGCCAGCAGCTTAGTGGCCAGCGCCAAAAACATTCAGTACTTC	CASSLVASAKNIQYF
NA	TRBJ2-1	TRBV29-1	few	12	TGCAGCGTTGAACAGGGCCCCGATGAGCAGTTCTTC	CSVEQGPDEQFF